This passage covers 14 T cell receptor beta chains from one sample sequenced in a study of CD8+ T cells in alopecia areata. Extracted from the samples, RNA was reverse transcribed into cDNA to serve as the sequencing template. TCRdb's table, derived via immunoSEQ multiplex PCR, lists solely in-frame clones and lacks some. The sample includes 150,000 to 200,000 clones, less than 70% seen only once; the top ten take about 1.3%. The treatment here: oral pan-JAK inhibitor, 5-10 mg twice daily. Sample: CD4+ T cells sorted from blood, taken between weeks 49 and 50, from a patient treated with tofacitinib. Receptors were obtained from a human donor with alopecia areata.

The CDR3 is CAWISQGTGHYNEQFF. CDR3 DNA sequence: TGTGCCTGGATATCTCAAGGGACAGGACACTACAATGAGCAGTTCTTC. The rearrangement joins TRBV30 to TRBJ2-1, with 8 bases fitting TRBD1. The germline V gene encodes CDR1 GTSNPN and CDR2 SVGIG (reference sequence). V lost 4 bases, J lost 3 bases, and 11 bases stayed unmatched. The CDR3 covers 16 residues.

The V and J genes are TRBV5-1 and TRBJ1-1, with D unclear. Trimming pared 4 bases from V and 0 bases from J, leaving 7 bases between. Germline V gene sequence: CDR1 SGHRS, CDR2 YFSETQ. CDR3 length: 13 amino acids. As DNA, the CDR3 is TGCGCCAGCAGCCAAAGATTGAACACTGAAGCTTTCTTT. The encoded protein is CASSQRLNTEAFF.

This chain joins TRBV14 and TRBJ2-7, with a possible D match to TRBD1 (6 bases). The CDR3 contains 15 residues. The germline V and J ends were trimmed by 4 bases and 7 bases, with 20 bases remaining between them. Germline V gene sequence: CDR1 SGHDN, CDR2 FVKESK. The CDR3: CASSRSQLQGREQYF. The CDR3 DNA reads TGTGCCAGCAGCCGGAGCCAGCTGCAGGGGCGAGAGCAGTACTTC.

CDR3: CASSVASGVLTDTQYF. CDR3 DNA sequence: TGTGCCAGCAGTGTCGCGAGCGGGGTACTCACAGATACGCAGTATTTT. V is TRBV6-1 and J is TRBJ2-3, with 7 bases fitting TRBD2. The germline V gene has CDR1 MNHNS and CDR2 SASEGT. This CDR3 comprises 16 residues. The junction had 9 bases not matched to a gene; V was cut back by 4 bases and J by 2 bases.

The CDR3 spells CASSPRDRGSHEQYF. CDR3 nucleotides: TGTGCCAGCAGCCCACGGGACAGGGGGTCTCACGAGCAGTACTTC. The chain carries TRBV9 and TRBJ2-7, with 11 bases fitting TRBD1. V lost 4 bases to trimming and J lost 5 bases; unmatched junction nucleotides: 8. This CDR3 region has 15 residues. CDR1 is SGDLS and CDR2 is YYNGEE in the germline V gene.

The J gene is TRBJ2-2, the V gene TRBV23-1, with D uncertain. Being an ORF, TRBV23-1 has a function that is uncertain. This CDR3 is built from 16 residues. Trimming stripped 0 bases from V and 6 bases from J, with 14 bases between. CDR3 in DNA: TGCGCCAGCAGTCAATCGAATTGTTCTAGGGCCGGGGAGCTGTTTTTT. This gives the protein CASSQSNCSRAGELFF.

This rearrangement joins TRBV30 to TRBJ2-3; D is unresolved. This CDR3 region has 14 residues. Germline assignment: CDR1 GTSNPN and CDR2 SVGIG (reference sequence). V was clipped by 0 bases and J by 0 bases, with 7 bases between them. Here the CDR3 DNA reads TGTGCCTGGAGTGTACTGACTAGCACAGATACGCAGTATTTT. Translated: CAWSVLTSTDTQYF.

The chain couples TRBV4-3 to TRBJ1-5; 8 bases are shared with TRBD1. Germline CDR1 and CDR2: LGHNA and YSLEER. The length of the CDR3 is 15 residues. With 4 bases clipped from V and 1 base from J, the junction kept 3 bases outside the gene matches. The CDR3 protein is CASSPGGRSNQPQHF. The CDR3 nucleotides read TGCGCCAGCAGCCCAGGGGGCAGGAGCAATCAGCCCCAGCATTTT.

This clone has only a few counts. This chain joins TRBV9 and TRBJ2-5, with 8 bases that match TRBD1. The CDR3 consists of 14 residues. Germline trimming cut 5 bases from V and 5 bases from J; bases unmatched to any gene: 8. The V gene's germline CDR1 is SGDLS and CDR2 YYNGEE. The CDR3 protein is CASRPGTGGETQYF. The CDR3 region has the DNA TGTGCCAGCAGGCCCGGGACAGGAGGGGAGACCCAGTACTTC.

V is TRBV5-4 and J is TRBJ2-6; 7 bases fit TRBD1. The CDR3 is 15 amino acids. Germline loops: CDR1 SGHNT, CDR2 YYREEE (reference sequence). V shed 6 bases, J shed 5 bases, and the junction held 8 bases outside the gene matches. In DNA form, the CDR3 reads TGTGCCAGCACCCGAACAGGGGCTAGGGCCAACGTCCTGACTTTC. Protein product: CASTRTGARANVLTF.

V gene TRBV7-3 combines with J gene TRBJ2-1; possibly TRBD2 for D (6 bases). Trimming removed 4 bases from V and 1 base from J, with 14 bases in between. CDR1 SGHTA and CDR2 FQGTGA come from the germline V gene. The CDR3 totals 16 residues. The CDR3 DNA reads as TGTGCCAGCAGCTCTTCAATAGCGGCGTCCTACAATGAGCAGTTCTTC. As protein: CASSSSIAASYNEQFF.

This clone has only a few counts. This sequence joins TRBV7-2 and TRBJ2-3; TRBD2 matches at 13 bases. V shed 4 bases and J 5 bases; nucleotides not matched to a gene: 3. Germline values: CDR1 SGHTA, CDR2 FQGNSA. The CDR3 totals 15 residues. Here the CDR3 reads CASSSGLAGRDTQYF. The DNA for the CDR3 is TGTGCCAGCAGCTCGGGACTAGCGGGGCGAGATACGCAGTATTTT.

This chain connects TRBV4-1 to TRBJ1-1, with D unclear. CDR1 is MGHRA, CDR2 YSYEKL, per germline. This CDR3 comprises 14 residues. Trimming pared 6 bases from V and 0 bases from J, leaving 11 bases between. CDR3 sequence (DNA): TGCGCCAGCAGTCCCTGGACCCTGAACACTGAAGCTTTCTTT. Protein sequence: CASSPWTLNTEAFF.

The V and J genes are TRBV14 and TRBJ2-7, with D hard to call. The V gene's germline CDR1 is SGHDN and CDR2 FVKESK. This CDR3 spans 13 amino acids. V lost 4 bases and J lost 0, with 7 bases in between. CDR3 sequence (DNA): TGTGCCAGCAGCCTTAAGAACTCCTACGAGCAGTACTTC. Protein: CASSLKNSYEQYF.